Listed here are 16 T cell receptor beta chains from one sample, sequenced in a study of blood T cell repertoires in COVID-19. The method was immunoSEQ multiplex PCR; TCRdb's version includes in-frame clones alone and lacks a portion of them. Among over 80,000 clones listed, around 87% were seen once. The sequencing input was peripheral blood. The receptors here all came from a human donor in a cohort sampled during active COVID-19.

This chain links TRBV19 with TRBJ1-5; 7 bases are a match to TRBD1. Germline lookup yields CDR1 LNHDA and CDR2 SQIVND (reference sequence). The CDR3 spans 16 residues. The J segment lost 0 bases and the V segment lost 3 bases, leaving 5 bases of the junction unmatched. The CDR3 reads CASSISGTASNQPQHF. The CDR3 region has the DNA TGTGCCAGTAGTATCTCCGGGACAGCTAGCAATCAGCCCCAGCATTTT.

The sample holds one count of this clone. The chain combines TRBV18 with TRBJ2-7; D is unresolved. Per the germline V gene, CDR1 is KGHSH and CDR2 is LQKENI. This CDR3 is 14 amino acids long. V lost 2 bases and J 0 bases, leaving 8 bases between the germline ends. The CDR3 sequence: CASSPVYSSYEQYF. The DNA for the CDR3 is TGTGCCAGCTCACCAGTCTACAGCTCCTACGAGCAGTACTTC.

The V and J genes are TRBV27 and TRBJ1-4; D may be TRBD1 (5 bases). Germline CDR1 and CDR2: MNHEY and SMNVEV (reference sequence). The germline V and J ends were trimmed by 1 base and 4 bases, with 16 bases remaining between them. The CDR3 is 17 amino acids. This CDR3 reads CASSLLTSGTFNEKLFF. In DNA, the CDR3 is TGTGCCAGCAGTTTATTAACCTCCGGGACTTTTAATGAAAAACTGTTTTTT.

This chain links TRBV18 with TRBJ2-1, with unresolved D. V was pared by 8 bases and J by 10 bases, with 18 bases between. Per the germline V gene, CDR1 is KGHSH and CDR2 is LQKENI. The CDR3 loop spans 13 amino acids. The CDR3 DNA follows: TGTGCCAGCCAACGCGGAGAGGTTAAGGAGCAGTTCTTC. Amino acids: CASQRGEVKEQFF.

The J gene is TRBJ2-5, the V gene TRBV9; 10 bases fit TRBD2. Germline CDR1 SGDLS, CDR2 YYNGEE. The CDR3 has 16 residues. The V gene end was trimmed by 0 bases and the J gene end by 2 bases; junction bases not matched to a gene: 4. CDR3 coding DNA: TGTGCCAGCAGCGTAGCCAGCGGGAGGGCTCAAGAGACCCAGTACTTC. It is translated as CASSVASGRAQETQYF.

The chain recombines TRBV18 with TRBJ1-3; weak D call: TRBD1 (5 bases). CDR3 length: 13 amino acids. The V gene's germline CDR1 is KGHSH and CDR2 LQKENI. Trimming left V 2 bases short and J 4 bases short, with 6 bases between. The DNA for the CDR3 is TGTGCCAGCTCACCAGGGGCAGGAAACACCATATATTTT. Amino acid sequence: CASSPGAGNTIYF.

The count of this clone is one. The rearrangement links TRBV2 to TRBJ2-7; 8 bases fit TRBD1. The V gene's germline CDR1 is SNHLY and CDR2 FYNNEI. There are 15 residues in the CDR3. Unmatched junction bases numbered 1, after V lost 0 bases and J lost 0 bases. CDR3 sequence reads: CASSEAQGASYEQYF. CDR3 nucleotide sequence: TGTGCCAGCAGTGAAGCGCAGGGGGCCTCCTACGAGCAGTACTTC.

V and J are TRBV6-4 and TRBJ1-6; 9 nucleotides agree with TRBD1. The CDR3 is 14 residues long. The trim removed 7 bases at V and 10 bases at J, leaving 8 bases unmatched. Germline lookup yields CDR1 MRHNA and CDR2 SNTAGT. The chain's CDR3 is CASTRDRDGSPLHF. DNA for the CDR3: TGTGCCAGCACGCGGGACAGGGATGGATCACCCCTCCACTTT.

The chain is built from TRBV28 and TRBJ2-3; 7 bases align to TRBD2. The V segment lost 3 bases and the J segment 2 bases; nucleotides outside the gene matches: 5. Germline CDR1 is MDHEN and CDR2 is SYDVKM. This CDR3 region has 15 residues. The CDR3 protein is CASSFRGGNTDTQYF. The CDR3 DNA is TGTGCCAGCAGTTTCCGCGGGGGAAACACAGATACGCAGTATTTT.

The gene calls are TRBV7-3 and TRBJ2-3, with TRBD2 identical over 11 bases. The CDR3 loop spans 16 amino acids. V shed 5 bases and J 4 bases; nucleotides not matched to a gene: 8. Germline-derived CDR1 and CDR2 are SGHTA and FQGTGA. The chain's CDR3 is CASSPIAGGFPDTQYF. The CDR3 DNA reads as TGTGCCAGCAGCCCAATAGCGGGAGGGTTTCCAGATACGCAGTATTTT. Supplemented by reference TRBV7-3 and TRBJ2-3, the full variable domain reads GAGVSQTPSNKVTEKGKYVELRCDPISGHTALYWYRQSLGQGPEFLIYFQGTGAADDSGLPNDRFFAVRPEGSVSTLKIQRTERGDSAVYLCASSPIAGGFPDTQYFGPGTRLTVL.

This chain uses TRBV6-6 with TRBJ2-5; 11 bases map to TRBD1. Germline V gene lookup returns CDR1 MNHNY and CDR2 SVGAGI (reference sequence). The CDR3 totals 16 residues. V was pared by 5 bases and J by 4 bases, with 9 bases of the junction left unmatched. CDR3 bases: TGTGCCAGCAGTCCCCTGGGACAGGGGGAAGTAGAGACCCAGTACTTC. Residues: CASSPLGQGEVETQYF.

This clone was counted at least ten times. The chain couples TRBV28 to TRBJ1-1; D possibly corresponds to TRBD1 (5 bases). The CDR3 runs to 13 residues. The germline CDR1 and CDR2 sequences are MDHEN and SYDVKM. V lost 6 bases and J 10 bases, leaving 18 bases between the germline ends. CDR3 loop: CASSLDPTGGAFF. Written as DNA, the CDR3 is TGTGCCAGCAGCCTAGACCCTACGGGGGGAGCTTTCTTT.

This clone was recorded once. Here the CDR3 DNA reads TGTGCCAGCAGCTACCTACAGGGGGCCATAAACTATGGCTACACCTTC. Protein product: CASSYLQGAINYGYTF. The chain uses TRBV27 and TRBJ1-2; 9 nucleotides match TRBD1. The CDR3 is 16 residues long. V gave up 6 bases and J gave up 2 bases; unmatched junction bases: 10. CDR1 is MNHEY and CDR2 is SMNVEV in the germline V gene (reference sequence).

CDR3 amino acids: CASSIVRTEPGNTIYF. In nucleotides, the CDR3 is TGTGCCAGTAGTATAGTACGGACAGAACCTGGAAACACCATATATTTT. The chain recombines TRBV19 with TRBJ1-3; the D gene is possibly TRBD1 (6 bases). This CDR3 spans 16 amino acids. V was shortened by 1 base and J by 2 bases, with 12 bases between the two germline ends. CDR1 is LNHDA and CDR2 is SQIVND in the germline V gene (reference sequence).

The CDR3 DNA sequence: TGTGCCAGCAGTTTAGCGGCGGGGAGGGCTTTCTTT. Its translation is CASSLAAGRAFF. The chain recombines TRBV12-3 or TRBV12-4 with TRBJ1-1; no firm D call. Trimming took 0 bases from V and 11 from J, leaving 10 bases between them. This CDR3 has 12 residues.

This rearrangement joins TRBV5-4 to TRBJ2-3, with D possibly being TRBD2 (6 bases). The CDR3 is made up of 16 amino acids. In germline, CDR1 is SGHNT, CDR2 YYREEE (reference sequence). V was cut by 0 bases and J by 1 base, with 12 bases left in between. The CDR3 loop reads CASSLVSASGTDTQYF. CDR3 sequence (DNA): TGTGCCAGCAGCTTGGTTTCTGCTAGCGGCACAGATACGCAGTATTTT. The entire variable domain, with the rest obtained from reference TRBV5-4 and TRBJ2-3, is as follows: ETGVTQSPTHLIKTRGQQVTLRCSSQSGHNTVSWYQQALGQGPQFIFQYYREEENGRGNFPPRFSGLQFPNYSSELNVNALELDDSALYLCASSLVSASGTDTQYFGPGTRLTVL.